The 32 T cell receptor beta chains below come from one sample, sequenced in a study of beta chain features in type 1 diabetes. Expressed TCRB transcripts were sequenced, since all the RNA that had been isolated was reverse transcribed. Method: immunoSEQ multiplex PCR; TCRdb's copy keeps in-frame clones and lacks some. The profile shows some 200,000 clones, approximately 11% of them singletons. Sequencing used central memory CD4+ T cells from blood. All receptors derive from a man aged 18 to 35 in good health.

This clone was counted between two and nine times. Distinct nucleotide sequences in the sample also encode this CDR3. The chain joins TRBV9 to TRBJ2-3; D gene ambiguous. CDR3 size: 15 residues. V was shortened by 0 bases and J by 0 bases, with 8 bases between the two germline ends. CDR1 SGDLS and CDR2 YYNGEE come from the germline V gene. CDR3 coding DNA: TGTGCCAGCAGCGTAGCACCTAGAAGCACAGATACGCAGTATTTT. Translation gives CASSVAPRSTDTQYF.

The chain employs TRBV5-4 and TRBJ2-5; 7 bases are shared with TRBD2. This CDR3 has 15 residues. V shed 1 base, J shed 6 bases, and the junction held 9 bases outside the gene matches. Germline V gene lookup returns CDR1 SGHNT and CDR2 YYREEE (reference sequence). The CDR3 protein is CASSLLADGLQTQYF. The DNA of the CDR3 is TGTGCCAGCAGCTTGCTAGCGGACGGACTACAGACCCAGTACTTC. The full variable domain, in which reference TRBV5-4 and TRBJ2-5 provide the parts outside the CDR3, is ETGVTQSPTHLIKTRGQQVTLRCSSQSGHNTVSWYQQALGQGPQFIFQYYREEENGRGNFPPRFSGLQFPNYSSELNVNALELDDSALYLCASSLLADGLQTQYFGPGTRLLVL.

There are a few counts of this clone. V usage is TRBV5-6 and J usage is TRBJ2-7; D gene unclear. The CDR3 sequence is 13 residues long. V lost 1 base and J 2 bases, leaving 7 bases between the germline ends. CDR1 is SGHDT and CDR2 is YYEEEE in the germline V gene. DNA for the CDR3: TGTGCCAGCAGCTTGTTAGGGCCCTACGAGCAGTACTTC. Residues: CASSLLGPYEQYF.

CDR3 sequence (DNA): TGTGCCAGCAGCTACGACGGGACCGTCACAGATACGCAGTATTTT. Translation gives CASSYDGTVTDTQYF. The genes are TRBV7-9 and TRBJ2-3, with D possibly called TRBD1 or TRBD2 (5 bases each). Trimming stripped 4 bases from V and 2 bases from J, with 13 bases between. The CDR3 consists of 15 residues. Germline V CDR1 and CDR2: SEHNR, FQNEAQ (reference sequence).

This clone was picked up many times. The rearrangement links TRBV28 to TRBJ2-7; TRBD2 agrees at 11 bases. CDR3 length: 17 residues. J lost 6 bases, V lost 4 bases, and 14 bases had no gene match. The germline V gene has CDR1 MDHEN and CDR2 SYDVKM. This CDR3 reads CASSSLLAGEGGLEQYF. In nucleotides, the CDR3 is TGTGCCAGCAGTTCGCTACTAGCGGGAGAAGGGGGCCTCGAGCAGTACTTC.

Points on this clone: Germline is not matched at one junction end, which may reflect a read error. V usage is TRBV6-6 and J usage is TRBJ2-2, with D possibly being TRBD2 (6 bases). The CDR3 has 16 residues. Looked up from germline, CDR1 is MNHNY and CDR2 is SVGAGI (reference sequence). The CDR3 nucleotides are TGTTCCAGCAGTTACGCTTGGGCTAGCGACACCGGGGAGCTGTTTTTT. It translates to CSSSYAWASDTGELFF.

This clone was detected a few times. J is TRBJ1-1 and V is TRBV7-9; D gene uncertain. The CDR3 length is 13 residues. Germline CDR1 SEHNR, CDR2 FQNEAQ (reference sequence). Trimming cost V 3 bases and J 1 base, with 6 bases left between them. The CDR3 sequence is CASSFSANTEAFF. As DNA, the CDR3 is TGTGCCAGCAGCTTTTCGGCGAACACTGAAGCTTTCTTT. The complete variable domain, with remaining parts taken from reference TRBV7-9 and TRBJ1-1, reads DTGVSQNPRHKITKRGQNVTFRCDPISEHNRLYWYRQTLGQGPEFLTYFQNEAQLEKSRLLSDRFSAERPKGSFSTLEIQRTEQGDSAMYLCASSFSANTEAFFGQGTRLTVV.

J is TRBJ2-1 and V is TRBV10-3; 9 nucleotides agree with TRBD2. The length of the CDR3 is 15 residues. After removal of 7 bases from V and 9 bases from J, the junction contained 13 bases not matched to a gene. Germline CDR1 and CDR2: ENHRY and SYGVKD. CDR3 in DNA: TGTGCCATCACACCTGGTCTAGCGGGATTGGGTGAGCAGTTCTTC. Its translation: CAITPGLAGLGEQFF.

The chain uses TRBV5-1 and TRBJ1-2; D call uncertain. Trimming pared 4 bases from V and 7 bases from J, leaving 14 bases between. Germline CDR1 reads SGHRS; CDR2 reads YFSETQ. CDR3 length equals 13 residues. CDR3 residues: CASSPTPEAGYTF. The CDR3 DNA follows: TGCGCCAGCAGCCCGACCCCCGAGGCTGGCTACACCTTC. Together with reference TRBV5-1 and TRBJ1-2, the CDR3 gives the full variable domain: KAGVTQTPRYLIKTRGQQVTLSCSPISGHRSVSWYQQTPGQGLQFLFEYFSETQRNKGNFPGRFSGRQFSNSRSEMNVSTLELGDSALYLCASSPTPEAGYTFGSGTRLTVV.

The chain links TRBV5-1 to TRBJ2-7; D may be TRBD1 (5 bases). Trimming took 2 bases from V and 5 from J, leaving 11 bases between them. This CDR3 spans 13 amino acids. Germline CDR1 is SGHRS and CDR2 is YFSETQ. CDR3 nucleotides: TGCGCCAGCAGCTTTAAGGGCAGGGACGAGCAGTACTTC. It specifies CASSFKGRDEQYF.

This clone was detected only once. The likely explanation is a read error, given a far larger clone one base away. The V gene is TRBV29-1, the J gene TRBJ1-2; D ambiguous. The germline V gene has CDR1 SQVTM and CDR2 ANQGSEA. V lost 6 bases, J lost 8 bases, and 16 bases lay in between. CDR3 size: 12 residues. The CDR3 DNA follows: TGCAGCGTGGAAAAACATGGTTCGGGCTACACCTTC. This gives the protein CSVEKHGSGYTF.

The genes are TRBV11-2 and TRBJ2-7, with a tentative D call TRBD1 (6 bases). The V gene's germline CDR1 is SGHAT and CDR2 FQNNGV. The CDR3 sequence is 14 residues long. Trimming removed 4 bases from V and 1 base from J, with 11 bases in between. CDR3 DNA: TGTGCCAGCAGCTCCTGGACAGTTTCCTACGAGCAGTACTTC. It is translated as CASSSWTVSYEQYF.

The gene calls are TRBV6-6 and TRBJ2-7; weak D call: TRBD1 (5 bases). Germline-derived CDR1 and CDR2 are MNHNY and SVGAGI (reference sequence). V lost 7 bases to trimming and J lost 2 bases, with 15 bases between them. The length of the CDR3 is 14 residues. CDR3 in amino acids: CASTQSVGAYEQYF. In nucleotides, the CDR3 is TGTGCCAGCACCCAAAGCGTAGGGGCCTACGAGCAGTACTTC.

The CDR3 DNA follows: TGTGCCAGCTCACTGGGGACAGGGGACGGCTACACCTTC. Its translation is CASSLGTGDGYTF. The V gene is TRBV18, the J gene TRBJ1-2; TRBD1 matches 10 bases. V was clipped by 4 bases and J by 8 bases; unmatched bases: 4. The CDR3 has 13 residues. The germline V gene encodes CDR1 KGHSH and CDR2 LQKENI.

V usage is TRBV5-1 and J usage is TRBJ2-7; a possible D gene is TRBD2 (5 bases). Germline V gene data show CDR1 as SGHRS and CDR2 as YFSETQ. Deletions cut 4 bases from V and 4 bases from J, with 15 bases between. The CDR3 totals 14 residues. CDR3 amino acids: CASSPMEVSYEQYF. CDR3 bases: TGCGCCAGCAGCCCGATGGAGGTTTCGTACGAGCAGTACTTC.

This clone was seen a handful of times. V is TRBV10-3 and J is TRBJ2-7; TRBD2 agrees at 9 bases. Germline assignment: CDR1 ENHRY and CDR2 SYGVKD. The CDR3 loop spans 15 amino acids. The J segment lost 4 bases and the V segment lost 2 bases, leaving 6 bases of the junction unmatched. CDR3 protein: CAISEALTSGYEQYF. The DNA for the CDR3 is TGTGCCATCAGTGAGGCGCTGACTAGCGGTTACGAGCAGTACTTC.

Only a few counts were recorded for this clone. V gene TRBV6-1 combines with J gene TRBJ2-7, with 12 bases identical to TRBD2. The V gene end was trimmed by 8 bases and the J gene end by 7 bases; junction bases not matched to a gene: 12. CDR1 is MNHNS, CDR2 SASEGT, per germline. The CDR3 spans 15 residues. The CDR3 spells CASGERTSGTREQYF. The CDR3 DNA sequence: TGTGCCAGCGGGGAGAGGACTAGCGGGACGCGGGAGCAGTACTTC.

This clone was seen a handful of times. This chain joins TRBV29-1 and TRBJ1-1, with 9 bases that match TRBD1. This CDR3 is 13 amino acids long. V shed 7 bases and J 0 bases; nucleotides not matched to a gene: 3. CDR1 and CDR2 from the germline V gene are SQVTM and ANQGSEA. The CDR3 DNA follows: TGCAGCGCCCGGACAGGGGTGAACACTGAAGCTTTCTTT. This sequence encodes CSARTGVNTEAFF.

There are a few counts of this clone. As DNA, the CDR3 is TGTGCCAGCAGCGGGACGGGACGAAACTATGGCTACACCTTC. Protein: CASSGTGRNYGYTF. The chain recombines TRBV2 with TRBJ1-2; a possible D gene is TRBD1 (5 bases). The germline gives CDR1 SNHLY, CDR2 FYNNEI. The CDR3 sequence is 14 residues long. Trimming left V 6 bases short and J 2 bases short, with 13 bases between.

This clone was seen a handful of times. The chain is built from TRBV29-1 and TRBJ2-7, with D possibly being TRBD2 (6 bases). Germline V CDR1 and CDR2: SQVTM, ANQGSEA. V dropped 7 bases and J dropped 5 bases, with 12 bases sitting between them. CDR3 size: 11 residues. The CDR3 region is CSAVAGNEQYF. For the CDR3, the DNA is TGCAGCGCCGTGGCGGGAAACGAGCAGTACTTC.

This clone was counted ten times or more. This sequence joins TRBV16 and TRBJ1-2; D is unclear. The CDR3 loop spans 13 amino acids. V was pared by 0 bases and J by 8 bases, with 10 bases between. Per germline, CDR1 KGHSY and CDR2 FQNENV. This CDR3 is CASSQSTVGGYTF. The CDR3, as DNA: TGTGCCAGCAGCCAATCAACGGTTGGGGGCTACACCTTC.

Many counts were recorded for this clone. This sequence joins TRBV7-9 and TRBJ2-7; TRBD2 matches at 11 bases. This CDR3 region has 14 residues. Germline assignment: CDR1 SEHNR and CDR2 FQNEAQ (reference sequence). Unmatched junction bases numbered 4, after V lost 3 bases and J lost 6 bases. The CDR3 region has the DNA TGTGCCAGCAGCTTCACTAGCGGGAGTCTCGAGCAGTACTTC. Translated, it gives CASSFTSGSLEQYF.

A few counts support this clone. The rearrangement links TRBV28 to TRBJ2-1; weak D call: TRBD2 (6 bases). Trimming took off 7 bases at V and 5 bases at J, with 21 bases between the two ends. The length of the CDR3 is 16 residues. Germline V gene data show CDR1 as MDHEN and CDR2 as SYDVKM. This CDR3 is CASIPPEGPRHNEQFF. CDR3 sequence (DNA): TGTGCCAGCATCCCTCCGGAGGGACCACGCCACAATGAGCAGTTCTTC.

The rearrangement uses TRBV6-6 and TRBJ2-7; 13 nucleotides agree with TRBD2. From germline, CDR1 is MNHNY and CDR2 SVGAGI (reference sequence). With V trimmed by 7 bases and J by 2 bases, 8 bases remained unmatched. This CDR3 is 16 amino acids long. In DNA form, the CDR3 reads TGTGCCAGCACTTGGACTAGCGGGAGCCCCACCTACGAGCAGTACTTC. Translated, it gives CASTWTSGSPTYEQYF.

To note about this clone: An end of the junction does not agree with germline; a read error may underlie this. The chain links TRBV7-9 to TRBJ2-1, with 12 nucleotides matching TRBD2. This CDR3 has 15 residues. Germline loops: CDR1 SEHNR, CDR2 FQNEAQ (reference sequence). CDR3 protein: CASSHGTSGHNEQFF. The CDR3 DNA sequence: TGCGCCAGCAGCCACGGGACTAGCGGGCACAATGAGCAGTTCTTC.

This clone has more than one count but fewer than ten. A clone one base away is much larger, so this may be a read error. The V and J genes are TRBV5-6 and TRBJ2-7; D uncertain. Germline CDR1 is SGHDT and CDR2 is YYEEEE. The V gene lost 4 bases and the J gene lost 4 bases, with 12 bases spanning the gap. This CDR3 region has 13 residues. In nucleotides, the CDR3 is TGTGCCAGCAGCGTGGAAGGTGGGTACGAGCAGTACTTC. Amino acids: CASSVEGGYEQYF. The full variable domain, rest sourced from reference TRBV5-6 and TRBJ2-7, is DAGVTQSPTHLIKTRGQQVTLRCSPKSGHDTVSWYQQALGQGPQFIFQYYEEEERQRGNFPDRFSGHQFPNYSSELNVNALLLGDSALYLCASSVEGGYEQYFGPGTRLTVT.

In this sample, this clone turned up a few times. The V and J genes are TRBV5-1 and TRBJ2-5; D is ambiguous. V was shortened by 4 bases and J by 1 base, with 17 bases between the two germline ends. The CDR3 totals 16 residues. Germline V lookup: CDR1 SGHRS, CDR2 YFSETQ. The CDR3 is CASSLGPSVRQETQYF. The DNA for the CDR3 is TGCGCCAGCAGCCTAGGCCCGTCGGTCCGCCAAGAGACCCAGTACTTC. The full variable domain, in which reference TRBV5-1 and TRBJ2-5 provide the parts outside the CDR3, is KAGVTQTPRYLIKTRGQQVTLSCSPISGHRSVSWYQQTPGQGLQFLFEYFSETQRNKGNFPGRFSGRQFSNSRSEMNVSTLELGDSALYLCASSLGPSVRQETQYFGPGTRLLVL.

This chain uses TRBV6-5 with TRBJ2-1, with TRBD1 matching over 10 bases. The V gene's germline CDR1 is MNHEY and CDR2 SVGAGI. This CDR3 spans 15 amino acids. The ends lost 2 bases at V and 8 bases at J; junction bases unmatched: 6. DNA of the CDR3: TGTGCCAGCAGTTACGATCGGGACAGGGGACATGAGCAGTTCTTC. It codes for CASSYDRDRGHEQFF.

The genes are TRBV5-1 and TRBJ2-1, with D possibly matching TRBD2 (6 bases). CDR3 length equals 15 residues. V lost 0 bases and J 6 bases, leaving 13 bases between the germline ends. Germline CDR1 and CDR2: SGHRS and YFSETQ. DNA for the CDR3: TGCGCCAGCAGCTTGGCGGCGGGGAGCGTCAATGAGCAGTTCTTC. The encoded protein is CASSLAAGSVNEQFF. Looking up the rest from reference TRBV5-1 and TRBJ2-1 gives the full variable domain: KAGVTQTPRYLIKTRGQQVTLSCSPISGHRSVSWYQQTPGQGLQFLFEYFSETQRNKGNFPGRFSGRQFSNSRSEMNVSTLELGDSALYLCASSLAAGSVNEQFFGPGTRLTVL.

The sample holds a few counts of this clone. The gene calls are TRBV7-2 and TRBJ2-1, with 10 positions matching TRBD2. From germline, CDR1 is SGHTA and CDR2 FQGNSA. CDR3 size: 15 residues. With 1 base clipped from V and 9 bases from J, the junction kept 6 bases outside the gene matches. Written as DNA, the CDR3 is TGTGCCAGCAGCTTAGTGCTAGCGGGAGTGGGTGAGCAGTTCTTC. It translates to CASSLVLAGVGEQFF.

This clone turned up a few times. This chain connects TRBV4-2 to TRBJ2-5, with 7 bases fitting TRBD1. The V and J ends lost 1 base and 4 bases, in that order; junction bases with no gene match: 3. This CDR3 spans 14 amino acids. Germline assignment: CDR1 LGHNA and CDR2 YNFKEQ. CDR3 nucleotide sequence: TGTGCCAGCAGCCAAGGACAGGGCGTAGAGACCCAGTACTTC. This codes for CASSQGQGVETQYF.

The V and J genes are TRBV7-9 and TRBJ2-3, with TRBD2 matching 10 bases. Trimming removed 1 base from V and 6 bases from J; junction bases left unmatched: 10. Per germline, CDR1 SEHNR and CDR2 FQNEAQ (reference sequence). CDR3 length equals 17 residues. CDR3 loop: CASSLGAASGSMDTQYF. The CDR3 bases are TGTGCCAGCAGCTTAGGTGCCGCTAGCGGGAGTATGGATACGCAGTATTTT.